This T cell receptor beta chain is drawn from a study of T cells expressing NK-cell markers. From its re-call of the 5' RACE reads, TCRdb lists each CDR3 protein once, without DNA. This sample contains approximately 420,000 distinct CDR3 sequences. As regards this clonotype: The antigen remains undetermined.

CDR1 and CDR2 from the germline V gene are LGHDT and YNNKEL (reference sequence). The CDR3 is 17 amino acids. Study-level points and caveats: HCMV specificity of expanded NKG2C+ T cell clones remained unclear.

The sample taken for sequencing was blood T cells: a sorted CD56 or NKG2C T cell subset, CD4+ or CD8+ T cells, or bulk PBMC T cells (not recorded which). The TCR comes from a woman aged 50 to 60 in good health. This chain uses TRBV3-1 with TRBJ2-1; TCRdb selects TRBD2, and the lack of DNA leaves this call unchecked. The CDR3: CASSQGLAGGPYNEQFF.